Below are 24 T cell receptor beta chains sequenced from a single sample in a study of T cell responses to AZD1222 COVID-19 vaccine. The data were produced by immunoSEQ multiplex PCR, yet TCRdb's version contains in-frame clones alone and is incomplete. The data contain about 93,000 clones, 85% to 90% of them seen just once; the ten biggest clones take up 2.8%. Sequencing was performed on peripheral blood, taken on day 0 of MenACWY control vaccination. Receptor source: an adult in good health.

This clone was recorded once. The rearrangement links TRBV6-2 or TRBV6-3 to TRBJ2-7, with D hard to call. The V and J ends lost 6 bases and 3 bases respectively, with 9 bases between them. Germline V gene lookup returns CDR1 MNHEY and CDR2 SVGEGT. The CDR3 has 12 amino acids. This CDR3 reads CASSQSSYEQYF. CDR3 nucleotides: TGTGCCAGCAGCCAAAGTAGCTACGAGCAGTACTTC.

This clone has a single count. The chain employs TRBV27 and TRBJ2-7; 14 bases map to TRBD2. The germline V gene encodes CDR1 MNHEY and CDR2 SMNVEV (reference sequence). The CDR3 has 17 amino acids. Germline trimming cut 0 bases from V and 4 bases from J; bases unmatched to any gene: 5. This chain's CDR3 is CASSLSGLAGGLYEQYF. The CDR3 DNA reads as TGTGCCAGCAGTTTATCCGGACTAGCGGGGGGATTGTACGAGCAGTACTTC.

The V call is TRBV4-3, the J call TRBJ1-3; D remains unclear. CDR1 is LGHNA and CDR2 is YSLEER in the germline V gene. This CDR3 is built from 14 residues. With 0 bases removed from V and 1 base from J, the gap between germline ends came to 4 bases. The CDR3 sequence: CASSQEHSGNTIYF. CDR3 DNA: TGCGCCAGCAGCCAAGAGCATTCTGGAAACACCATATATTTT.

The CDR3 is CAWSVRGQPQHF. The CDR3 DNA is TGTGCCTGGAGCGTCCGGGGACAGCCCCAGCATTTT. The chain is built from TRBV30 and TRBJ1-5; D not resolved. This CDR3 region has 12 residues. The germline CDR1 and CDR2 sequences are GTSNPN and SVGIG (reference sequence). V shed 3 bases and J shed 7 bases, with 10 bases lying between them.

The chain uses TRBV27 and TRBJ1-6, with a tentative D call TRBD1 (6 bases). Trimming shortened V by 2 bases and J by 6 bases, and 14 bases separated the two germline ends. This CDR3 has 16 amino acids. The V gene's germline CDR1 is MNHEY and CDR2 SMNVEV (reference sequence). The CDR3 reads CASSLNRVVGNSPLHF. The CDR3 region has the DNA TGTGCCAGCAGTTTAAACAGGGTGGTCGGTAATTCACCCCTCCACTTT.

This clone appeared a few times. The chain is built from TRBV27 and TRBJ2-7; D uncertain. Trimming took off 5 bases at V and 3 bases at J, with 8 bases between the two ends. CDR1 is MNHEY and CDR2 is SMNVEV in the germline V gene (reference sequence). The CDR3 is made up of 12 amino acids. The CDR3 region has the DNA TGTGCCAGCAGTGTCCCTTACTACGAGCAGTACTTC. Amino acid sequence: CASSVPYYEQYF.

The chain uses TRBV11-3 and TRBJ1-3; 8 bases are shared with TRBD1. V was pared by 5 bases and J by 8 bases, with 8 bases of the junction left unmatched. The length of the CDR3 is 14 residues. CDR1 is SGHNT, CDR2 YENEEA, per germline. CDR3 nucleotide sequence: TGTGCCAGCAGCACCAGAGGACAGGGAGACACCATATATTTT. The encoded protein is CASSTRGQGDTIYF.

This rearrangement joins TRBV18 to TRBJ2-5; 7 positions match TRBD2. Germline values: CDR1 KGHSH, CDR2 LQKENI. The CDR3 spans 14 residues. The V gene end was trimmed by 2 bases and the J gene end by 3 bases; junction bases not matched to a gene: 3. The CDR3 region is CASSPLLAEETQYF. The CDR3 DNA sequence: TGTGCCAGCTCACCATTGCTAGCGGAAGAGACCCAGTACTTC.

The gene calls are TRBV5-4 and TRBJ1-1, with unresolved D. V dropped 4 bases and J dropped 6 bases, with 10 bases sitting between them. Germline CDR1 is SGHNT and CDR2 is YYREEE (reference sequence). This CDR3 contains 12 residues. CDR3 sequence reads: CASSEGVSEAFF. The CDR3 nucleotides are TGTGCCAGCAGCGAGGGAGTGTCTGAAGCTTTCTTT.

This sequence joins TRBV7-2 and TRBJ1-2, with a possible D match to TRBD1 (5 bases). The germline V gene encodes CDR1 SGHTA and CDR2 FQGNSA. The CDR3 length is 15 residues. Between the trimmed V and J ends, which lost 0 bases and 4 bases, there was a span of 12 bases. The CDR3 region is CASSLAQTVGYGYTF. CDR3 in DNA: TGTGCCAGCAGCTTAGCGCAGACAGTAGGCTATGGCTACACCTTC.

This chain connects TRBV28 to TRBJ2-7; D may be TRBD1 (5 bases). Looked up from germline, CDR1 is MDHEN and CDR2 is SYDVKM. The V gene lost 3 bases and the J gene lost 0 bases, with 21 bases spanning the gap. The CDR3 loop spans 18 amino acids. CDR3 sequence (DNA): TGTGCCAGCAGTTTTTGGGTTCAGGGTTATATTGACTCCTACGAGCAGTACTTC. This encodes CASSFWVQGYIDSYEQYF. Full variable domain (rest looked up from reference TRBV28 and TRBJ2-7): DVKVTQSSRYLVKRTGEKVFLECVQDMDHENMFWYRQDPGLGLRLIYFSYDVKMKEKGDIPEGYSVSREKKERFSLILESASTNQTSMYLCASSFWVQGYIDSYEQYFGPGTRLTVT.

This chain joins TRBV12-3 or TRBV12-4 and TRBJ1-5, with D possibly TRBD1 on 5 matching bases. Trimming removed 6 bases from V and 11 bases from J, with 17 bases in between. The CDR3 runs 13 residues. The CDR3, as DNA: TGTGCCAGCAGCATGGGGGGACTTGGGACCCAGCATTTT. The encoded protein is CASSMGGLGTQHF.

J is TRBJ2-1 and V is TRBV7-9; D may be TRBD2 (7 bases). Trimming shortened V by 0 bases and J by 2 bases, and 17 bases separated the two germline ends. The CDR3 extends over 18 amino acids. Germline V CDR1 and CDR2: SEHNR, FQNEAQ (reference sequence). CDR3 DNA: TGTGCCAGCAGCTTAGCGCTCAGCGCGGGGGCGCCCTACAATGAGCAGTTCTTC. Its protein is CASSLALSAGAPYNEQFF.

This clone was counted between two and nine times. The rearrangement uses TRBV29-1 and TRBJ1-3; no firm D call. Trimming stripped 1 base from V and 6 bases from J, with 7 bases between. CDR3 size: 12 residues. CDR1 is SQVTM, CDR2 ANQGSEA, per germline. CDR3 in amino acids: CSVEAPSNTIYF. DNA for the CDR3: TGCAGCGTTGAAGCCCCCTCAAACACCATATATTTT.

The chain employs TRBV19 and TRBJ2-1, with 7 positions matching TRBD2. Per germline, CDR1 LNHDA and CDR2 SQIVND (reference sequence). After removal of 3 bases from V and 7 bases from J, the junction contained 6 bases not matched to a gene. The length of the CDR3 is 14 residues. CDR3 in DNA: TGTGCCAGTAGTATGGGGCCGGGGGGAAATGAGCAGTTCTTC. The encoded protein is CASSMGPGGNEQFF.

This chain uses TRBV28 with TRBJ1-1; D is possibly TRBD1 (6 bases). The CDR3 covers 14 residues. V was trimmed by 3 bases and J by 4 bases, leaving 12 bases between them. Germline values: CDR1 MDHEN, CDR2 SYDVKM. The CDR3 coding sequence is TGTGCCAGCAGTTTGGGGGGCGAAGGCACTGAAGCTTTCTTT. Translated, it gives CASSLGGEGTEAFF.

This chain links TRBV27 with TRBJ1-2, with a weak D call TRBD1 (5 bases). Germline values: CDR1 MNHEY, CDR2 SMNVEV (reference sequence). The CDR3 covers 13 residues. V lost 5 bases to trimming and J lost 6 bases, with 13 bases between them. CDR3 DNA: TGTGCCAGCAGTGCCTCAGGGTGGGATGGCTACACCTTC. Protein product: CASSASGWDGYTF.

About this clone: The sample carries other DNA sequences with the same CDR3. CDR3: CASSVLQGTDTQYF. The CDR3 nucleotides are TGTGCCAGCAGCGTACTCCAAGGCACAGATACGCAGTATTTT. The chain combines TRBV9 with TRBJ2-3; D is uncertain. From germline, CDR1 is SGDLS and CDR2 YYNGEE. Between the trimmed V and J ends, which lost 1 base and 1 base, there was a span of 7 bases. The length of the CDR3 is 14 residues.

The chain uses TRBV9 and TRBJ2-3, with D uncertain. The CDR3 contains 14 residues. Between the trimmed V and J ends, which lost 0 bases and 1 base, there was a span of 6 bases. Germline CDR1 reads SGDLS; CDR2 reads YYNGEE. In DNA, the CDR3 is TGTGCCAGCAGCGTAGGACTGGGCACAGATACGCAGTATTTT. This gives the protein CASSVGLGTDTQYF.

The DNA of the CDR3 is TGTGCCAGCAGCCTTAAGGGAGGGGTGGGCAGCTACGAGCAGTACTTC. Amino acids: CASSLKGGVGSYEQYF. The V gene is TRBV7-3, the J gene TRBJ2-7; 7 bases match TRBD2. Germline loops: CDR1 SGHTA, CDR2 FQGTGA. This CDR3 spans 16 amino acids. V trimming: 5 bases; J trimming: 3 bases; junction bases outside the gene matches: 13.

The DNA for the CDR3 is TGTGCCAGCAGTTACTCACAGGAAACGGGTCAGCCCCAGCATTTT. It translates to CASSYSQETGQPQHF. The chain couples TRBV6-5 to TRBJ1-5, with D maybe TRBD1 (5 bases). The V gene's germline CDR1 is MNHEY and CDR2 SVGAGI. The CDR3 is 15 residues long. V was clipped by 0 bases and J by 6 bases, with 12 bases between them.

This clone was found once. The same CDR3 also results from other DNA sequences found in this sample. This chain uses TRBV5-1 with TRBJ1-2, with D perhaps TRBD1 (5 bases). Germline values: CDR1 SGHRS, CDR2 YFSETQ. The germline V and J ends were trimmed by 2 bases and 1 base, with 6 bases remaining between them. The CDR3 runs to 13 residues. The DNA of the CDR3 is TGCGCCAGCAGCTTAGACAGTAACTATGGCTACACCTTC. Amino acid sequence: CASSLDSNYGYTF.

The rearrangement joins TRBV27 to TRBJ1-4; D perhaps matches TRBD1 (5 bases). Trimming left V 5 bases short and J 7 bases short, with 26 bases between. The CDR3 consists of 18 residues. Germline lookup yields CDR1 MNHEY and CDR2 SMNVEV (reference sequence). DNA of the CDR3: TGTGCCAGCAGTGCCCTGCCCCGGGACCGAAATCGAAGTGAAAAACTGTTTTTT. Protein product: CASSALPRDRNRSEKLFF.

This chain connects TRBV30 to TRBJ2-1; 8 bases align to TRBD2. This CDR3 has 19 amino acids. After removal of 1 base from V and 0 bases from J, the junction contained 14 bases not matched to a gene. Germline CDR1 GTSNPN, CDR2 SVGIG (reference sequence). The CDR3 sequence: CAWSGFGEVAGNSYNEQFF. The CDR3 DNA reads TGTGCCTGGAGTGGCTTCGGGGAAGTAGCGGGAAACTCCTACAATGAGCAGTTCTTC.